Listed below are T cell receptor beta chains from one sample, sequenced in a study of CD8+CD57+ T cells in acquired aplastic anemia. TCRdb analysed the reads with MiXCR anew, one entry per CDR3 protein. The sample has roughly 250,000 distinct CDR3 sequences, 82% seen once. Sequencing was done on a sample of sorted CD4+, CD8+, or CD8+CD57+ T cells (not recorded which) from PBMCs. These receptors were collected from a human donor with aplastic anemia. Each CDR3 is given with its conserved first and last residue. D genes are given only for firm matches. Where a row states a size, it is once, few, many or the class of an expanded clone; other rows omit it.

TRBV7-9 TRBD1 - CACSPGAGGHTDTLHF
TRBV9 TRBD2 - CASGLAGNIHNFDF
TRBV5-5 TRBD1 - CASSLDLTGNGDEQFF
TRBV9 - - CASSVYQNSYNQHF
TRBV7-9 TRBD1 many CASSFLTGDYYEQYF
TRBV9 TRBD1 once CASGVDRTGHTFAFF
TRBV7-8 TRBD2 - CASSFLRSGGTDTQYF
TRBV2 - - CASSLARGGNNGDSF
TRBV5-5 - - CASSLDSSNQPQHF
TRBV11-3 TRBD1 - CASSQSRGQETQYF
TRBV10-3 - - CAISGSEGGATPTQYF
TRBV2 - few CASGDGSTETQYF
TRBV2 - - CASSLGLTVPPEAFF
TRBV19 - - CASSISQKAYNEQFF
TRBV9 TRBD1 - CASSVGGTGKAAAFF
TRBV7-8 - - CASQSLTSYDKQYF
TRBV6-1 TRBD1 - CASSDPGTGPYNEQFF
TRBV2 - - CASRWTDEAQYF
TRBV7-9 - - CASSVGRKGTDTQYF
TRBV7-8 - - CASSLLGGPDTQYFF
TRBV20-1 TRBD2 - CSARDATSGGHYNEQFF
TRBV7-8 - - CASSLQGGRGTQYQSF
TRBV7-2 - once CASSLPGRGPNTQYF
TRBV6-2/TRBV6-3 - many CASSRPQETQYF
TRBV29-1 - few CSVRGAITDTQYF
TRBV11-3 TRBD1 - CASSLDVTGNEAFF
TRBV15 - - CATSRDMEQETQYF
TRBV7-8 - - CASSPAPGCDSGYF
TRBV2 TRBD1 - CASRDRGYMNTEAFF
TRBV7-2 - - CASSLTTGADYQYF
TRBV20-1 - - CSARPTASYEQYF
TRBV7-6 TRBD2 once CAGRGGRETPSF
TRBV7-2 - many CASSIGSGQETQYF
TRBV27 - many CASSPGSSYNEQFF
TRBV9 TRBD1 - CASSTADRGLGNTIYF
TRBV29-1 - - CSARGTNTEAFF
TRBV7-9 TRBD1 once CASSLDMTGLAEAFF
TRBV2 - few CASSQGGGNTQDEQFF
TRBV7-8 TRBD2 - CASSLPGGPDTHHYF
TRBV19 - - CASSISTLEQINEKLFF
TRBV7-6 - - CASSGGTGELFF
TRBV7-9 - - CASSFPTGREADDQFF
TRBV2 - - CATSTTQGEGAQYF
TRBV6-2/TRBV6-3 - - CASSYGFRGSYNEQFF
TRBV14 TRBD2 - CASSQGALAGAKTQYF